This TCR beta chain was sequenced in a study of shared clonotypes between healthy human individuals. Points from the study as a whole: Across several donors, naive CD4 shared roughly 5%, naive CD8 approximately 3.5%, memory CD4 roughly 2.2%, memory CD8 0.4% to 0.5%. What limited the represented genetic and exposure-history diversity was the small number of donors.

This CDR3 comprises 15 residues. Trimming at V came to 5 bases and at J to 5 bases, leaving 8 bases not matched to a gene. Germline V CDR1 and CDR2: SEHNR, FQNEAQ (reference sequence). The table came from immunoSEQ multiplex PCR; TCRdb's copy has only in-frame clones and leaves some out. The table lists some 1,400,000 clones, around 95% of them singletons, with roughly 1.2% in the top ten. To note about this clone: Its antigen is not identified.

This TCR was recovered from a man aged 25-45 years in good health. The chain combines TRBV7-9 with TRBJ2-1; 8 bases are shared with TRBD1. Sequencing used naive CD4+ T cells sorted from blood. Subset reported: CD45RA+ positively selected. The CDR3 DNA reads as TGTGCCAGCAGCACCCGTTGGACAGGGAACAATGAGCAGTTCTTC. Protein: CASSTRWTGNNEQFF.